One TCR beta chain is described in this entry. Primers included in the PCR were 60 Vbeta and 13 Jbeta primers. Profiling relied on immunoSEQ multiplex PCR, and the TCRdb table lists in-frame clones only, not all of them. The sample contains some 140,000 clones, about 84% of which appear only once. V was pared by 5 bases and J by 0 bases, with 11 bases between. Germline V CDR1 and CDR2: SGHTA, FQGNSA. The CDR3 is made up of 15 amino acids. The data were obtained in a study of cytomegalovirus exposure and HLA in healthy donors. Overall study context: An analysis done earlier identified roughly 120 million unique TCR beta sequences from around 180 million T cells.

The sample taken for sequencing was PBMCs. This receptor was obtained from a woman aged 40-49 years in good health and CMV-seropositive. The chain is built from TRBV7-2 and TRBJ2-4, with no clear D. CDR3 DNA: TGTGCCAGCAGCCAGCCACAGAGAGCCAAAAACATTCAGTACTTC. It translates to CASSQPQRAKNIQYF.